These 30 T cell receptor beta chains were all obtained from the same sample, sequenced in a study of cytomegalovirus exposure and HLA in healthy donors. The PCR had 60 Vbeta and 13 Jbeta primers. Libraries were prepared by immunoSEQ multiplex PCR; TCRdb keeps only in-frame clonotypes and omits some of them. Of about 130,000 clones in the sample, roughly 82% were seen once. Input material: PBMCs. Every receptor here comes from a man in his forties or fifties in good health and CMV-seronegative.

The chain uses TRBV11-2 and TRBJ1-2; 9 bases are a match to TRBD1. V dropped 6 bases and J dropped 2; count of bases not matched to a gene: 7. The CDR3 spans 15 residues. Germline-derived CDR1 and CDR2 are SGHAT and FQNNGV. The CDR3 spells CASRRPGTGNYGYTF. The DNA of the CDR3 is TGTGCCAGCAGACGTCCCGGGACAGGGAACTATGGCTACACCTTC.

The gene calls are TRBV5-6 and TRBJ1-6, with D perhaps TRBD1 (5 bases). V lost 3 bases and J 0 bases, leaving 13 bases between the germline ends. From germline, CDR1 is SGHDT and CDR2 YYEEEE. The CDR3 is 17 amino acids. Here the CDR3 DNA reads TGTGCCAGCAGCTCCAGGGAGACTAGCTCCTATAATTCACCCCTCCACTTT. Its translation is CASSSRETSSYNSPLHF.

The chain combines TRBV19 with TRBJ1-1; D not certain. V was cut by 6 bases and J by 0 bases, with 8 bases left in between. The CDR3 length is 13 residues. Germline CDR1 LNHDA, CDR2 SQIVND (reference sequence). The chain's CDR3 is CASSETLNTEAFF. Written as DNA, the CDR3 is TGTGCCAGTAGCGAGACTTTGAACACTGAAGCTTTCTTT.

J is TRBJ1-2 and V is TRBV6-5; the D gene is possibly TRBD1 (5 bases). V was trimmed by 2 bases and J by 7 bases, leaving 17 bases between them. Germline-derived CDR1 and CDR2 are MNHEY and SVGAGI. This CDR3 is 15 amino acids long. CDR3 amino acids: CASSYGGDPLLGYTF. As DNA, the CDR3 is TGTGCCAGCAGTTACGGGGGGGATCCCCTACTTGGCTACACCTTC.

V is TRBV7-2 and J is TRBJ1-1, with D perhaps TRBD1 (6 bases). CDR3 length: 14 amino acids. Germline lookup yields CDR1 SGHTA and CDR2 FQGNSA. V lost 2 bases, J lost 6 bases, and 13 bases lay in between. CDR3 loop: CASSLFGRGAEAFF. In DNA form, the CDR3 reads TGTGCCAGCAGCTTATTTGGCAGGGGCGCTGAAGCTTTCTTT.

V is TRBV7-8 and J is TRBJ1-1; no clear D. The germline V gene encodes CDR1 SGHVS and CDR2 FQNEAQ. The CDR3 covers 12 residues. V was pared by 5 bases and J by 4 bases, with 8 bases between. The chain's CDR3 is CASSNMITEAFF. CDR3 in DNA: TGTGCCAGCAGCAACATGATCACTGAAGCTTTCTTT.

This sequence joins TRBV4-3 and TRBJ2-1, with 9 bases identical to TRBD2. J was trimmed by 3 bases and V by 0 bases; bases with no gene match: 3. This CDR3 comprises 16 residues. Germline-derived CDR1 and CDR2 are LGHNA and YSLEER. The CDR3 is CASSQDRRGGYNEQFF. The CDR3 DNA sequence: TGCGCCAGCAGCCAAGATCGGCGGGGGGGCTACAATGAGCAGTTCTTC.

This chain connects TRBV19 to TRBJ1-2; 8 bases are shared with TRBD1. After removal of 2 bases from V and 14 bases from J, the junction contained 7 bases not matched to a gene. CDR1 and CDR2 (germline): LNHDA, SQIVND (reference sequence). The CDR3 has 12 amino acids. CDR3 protein: CASSISGQGWTF. The CDR3 DNA reads TGTGCCAGTAGTATATCCGGACAGGGTTGGACCTTC.

The V and J genes are TRBV6-6 and TRBJ1-5, with 9 bases aligning to TRBD1. This CDR3 contains 15 residues. The V and J ends lost 5 bases and 4 bases, in that order; junction bases with no gene match: 6. Germline V gene lookup returns CDR1 MNHNY and CDR2 SVGAGI (reference sequence). CDR3 amino acids: CASSDLQGANQPQHF. CDR3 in DNA: TGTGCCAGCAGTGATTTACAGGGGGCAAATCAGCCCCAGCATTTT.

V gene TRBV20-1 combines with J gene TRBJ1-1; D call uncertain. V was shortened by 6 bases and J by 1 base, with 6 bases between the two germline ends. The germline CDR1 and CDR2 sequences are DFQATT and SNEGSKA (reference sequence). The CDR3 totals 11 residues. CDR3 in amino acids: CSASGNTEAFF. DNA of the CDR3: TGCAGTGCCAGTGGGAACACTGAAGCTTTCTTT.

J is TRBJ1-6 and V is TRBV19; the match to TRBD1 covers 8 bases. With 9 bases clipped from V and 3 bases from J, the junction kept 4 bases outside the gene matches. Germline-derived CDR1 and CDR2 are LNHDA and SQIVND (reference sequence). The CDR3 runs 14 residues. The DNA for the CDR3 is TGTGCCAGCCAGGGACAGGTCTATAATTCACCCCTCCACTTT. Translation: CASQGQVYNSPLHF.

This clone was counted a single time. This chain joins TRBV28 and TRBJ1-1; 9 positions match TRBD1. V trimming: 2 bases; J trimming: 1 base; junction bases outside the gene matches: 5. This CDR3 spans 16 amino acids. The germline V gene has CDR1 MDHEN and CDR2 SYDVKM. The CDR3 DNA reads as TGTGCCAGCAGTTTACTTCCGGGACAGGGGAACACTGAAGCTTTCTTT. As protein: CASSLLPGQGNTEAFF. Combining the CDR3 with reference TRBV28 and TRBJ1-1 gives the whole variable domain DVKVTQSSRYLVKRTGEKVFLECVQDMDHENMFWYRQDPGLGLRLIYFSYDVKMKEKGDIPEGYSVSREKKERFSLILESASTNQTSMYLCASSLLPGQGNTEAFFGQGTRLTVV.

V gene TRBV2 combines with J gene TRBJ1-3, with TRBD1 matching over 9 bases. V lost 6 bases, J lost 0 bases, and 6 bases stayed unmatched. The CDR3 runs to 16 residues. Germline CDR1 is SNHLY and CDR2 is FYNNEI. CDR3 protein: CASRETGGSSGNTIYF. The CDR3 DNA follows: TGTGCCAGCAGGGAGACAGGGGGGAGCTCTGGAAACACCATATATTTT.

This sequence joins TRBV19 and TRBJ1-5; no firm D call. Trimming removed 2 bases from V and 4 bases from J, with 6 bases in between. Germline lookup yields CDR1 LNHDA and CDR2 SQIVND (reference sequence). This CDR3 spans 13 amino acids. CDR3 bases: TGTGCCAGTAGTATAAGGGAGAATCAGCCCCAGCATTTT. Translated: CASSIRENQPQHF.

The genes are TRBV9 and TRBJ1-5; D is possibly TRBD1 (6 bases). Trimming removed 4 bases from V and 0 bases from J, with 11 bases in between. This CDR3 is 15 amino acids long. CDR1 and CDR2 from the germline V gene are SGDLS and YYNGEE. CDR3 protein: CASSPGHFSNQPQHF. CDR3 bases: TGTGCCAGCAGCCCGGGACATTTTAGCAATCAGCCCCAGCATTTT.

This rearrangement joins TRBV7-9 to TRBJ1-2; a weak D match, TRBD1 (5 bases). CDR1 is SEHNR, CDR2 FQNEAQ, per germline (reference sequence). Between the trimmed V and J ends, which lost 2 bases and 3 bases, there was a span of 10 bases. This CDR3 region has 14 residues. CDR3 in amino acids: CASSLMDTDYGYTF. CDR3 nucleotide sequence: TGTGCCAGCAGCTTAATGGACACGGACTATGGCTACACCTTC.

The chain couples TRBV6-1 to TRBJ2-1, with 15 bases aligning to TRBD2. This CDR3 spans 15 amino acids. Per germline, CDR1 MNHNS and CDR2 SASEGT. J gave up 7 bases and V 6 bases, and 4 bases lay outside the gene matches. CDR3 amino acids: CASRGLAGGFNEQFF. Here the CDR3 DNA reads TGTGCCAGCAGAGGACTAGCGGGGGGGTTTAATGAGCAGTTCTTC.

This clone showed up just a few times. The rearrangement joins TRBV6-1 to TRBJ1-3; D remains unclear. The CDR3 sequence is 14 residues long. Germline V lookup: CDR1 MNHNS, CDR2 SASEGT. Trimming removed 1 base from V and 0 bases from J, with 4 bases in between. The CDR3 protein is CASSEGYSGNTIYF. In DNA, the CDR3 is TGTGCCAGCAGTGAAGGCTACTCTGGAAACACCATATATTTT.

The chain joins TRBV9 to TRBJ2-1; TRBD2 matches 13 bases. This CDR3 has 15 amino acids. J lost 6 bases, V lost 2 bases, and 2 bases had no gene match. Germline loops: CDR1 SGDLS, CDR2 YYNGEE. In DNA, the CDR3 is TGTGCCAGCAGCGTCGGGACTAGCGGGGCCAATGAGCAGTTCTTC. Amino acids: CASSVGTSGANEQFF.

The chain recombines TRBV2 with TRBJ1-1; maybe TRBD1 (6 bases). The CDR3 extends over 12 amino acids. Germline lookup yields CDR1 SNHLY and CDR2 FYNNEI. Trimming stripped 8 bases from V and 2 bases from J, with 9 bases between. CDR3 nucleotide sequence: TGTGCCAGCCAGGGGCTTAACACTGAAGCTTTCTTT. Translation: CASQGLNTEAFF.

The CDR3 coding sequence is TGTGCCAGCAGTGATGCGGGGACAGCGAACACCGGGGAGCTGTTTTTT. This encodes CASSDAGTANTGELFF. The chain combines TRBV25-1 with TRBJ2-2; D may be TRBD1 (7 bases). CDR3 length equals 16 residues. The V end was cut by 3 bases, the J end by 0 bases, with 11 bases between. The germline V gene encodes CDR1 MGHDK and CDR2 SYGVNS.

The V and J genes are TRBV9 and TRBJ2-1; 7 positions agree with TRBD1. The germline gives CDR1 SGDLS, CDR2 YYNGEE. Trimming removed 3 bases from V and 8 bases from J; junction bases left unmatched: 11. The CDR3 spans 15 residues. DNA of the CDR3: TGTGCCAGCAGCGCCGCCTCGACAGGGAAGGATGAGCAGTTCTTC. It encodes CASSAASTGKDEQFF. The complete variable domain, with remaining parts taken from reference TRBV9 and TRBJ2-1, reads DSGVTQTPKHLITATGQRVTLRCSPRSGDLSVYWYQQSLDQGLQFLIQYYNGEERAKGNILERFSAQQFPDLHSELNLSSLELGDSALYFCASSAASTGKDEQFFGPGTRLTVL.

The chain couples TRBV9 to TRBJ2-3; 10 nucleotides align to TRBD2. J lost 4 bases, V lost 0 bases, and 5 bases had no gene match. The CDR3 is made up of 16 amino acids. Germline lookup yields CDR1 SGDLS and CDR2 YYNGEE. This CDR3 is CASSVVQRGGADTQYF. The CDR3 coding sequence is TGTGCCAGCAGCGTAGTCCAGCGGGGGGGGGCAGATACGCAGTATTTT.

The chain couples TRBV7-9 to TRBJ2-3, with D possibly matching TRBD2 (6 bases). The CDR3 consists of 16 residues. V lost 5 bases, J lost 5 bases, and 20 bases lay in between. Germline V lookup: CDR1 SEHNR, CDR2 FQNEAQ (reference sequence). The CDR3 bases are TGTGCCAGCAGCCTGGGCCGACTAGAGGTCGGAGATACGCAGTATTTT. This sequence encodes CASSLGRLEVGDTQYF.

The chain combines TRBV5-1 with TRBJ2-1; tentatively, D is TRBD1 (5 bases). V was pared by 4 bases and J by 5 bases, with 19 bases between. Germline V gene sequence: CDR1 SGHRS, CDR2 YFSETQ. CDR3 length equals 16 residues. The CDR3 sequence is CASSARQNARNNEQFF. CDR3 nucleotide sequence: TGCGCCAGCAGCGCGAGACAGAACGCGCGAAACAATGAGCAGTTCTTC.

The chain combines TRBV25-1 with TRBJ1-5; D possibly corresponds to TRBD1 (5 bases). V lost 2 bases, J lost 7 bases, and 9 bases lay in between. The CDR3 has 13 residues. The germline gives CDR1 MGHDK, CDR2 SYGVNS. This CDR3 is CASSEPGGQPQHF. The CDR3 coding sequence is TGTGCCAGCAGTGAACCCGGGGGGCAGCCCCAGCATTTT.

The rearrangement uses TRBV7-6 and TRBJ2-1, with a tentative D call TRBD1 (6 bases). This CDR3 contains 13 residues. The germline V gene encodes CDR1 SGHVS and CDR2 FNYEAQ. Trimming took off 6 bases at V and 6 bases at J, with 12 bases between the two ends. CDR3 sequence: CASSSPGVNEQFF. The CDR3, as DNA: TGTGCCAGCAGTTCTCCAGGGGTCAATGAGCAGTTCTTC. Filled out from reference TRBV7-6 and TRBJ2-1, the complete variable domain reads GAGVSQSPRYKVTKRGQDVALRCDPISGHVSLYWYRQALGQGPEFLTYFNYEAQQDKSGLPNDRFSAERPEGSISTLTIQRTEQRDSAMYRCASSSPGVNEQFFGPGTRLTVL.

The chain uses TRBV7-2 and TRBJ2-1; possible D gene TRBD1, 5 bases. Germline values: CDR1 SGHTA, CDR2 FQGNSA. The V and J ends lost 1 base and 3 bases respectively, with 10 bases between them. CDR3 size: 15 residues. CDR3 bases: TGTGCCAGCAGCTTAGGGCTCACAGGCTACAATGAGCAGTTCTTC. It codes for CASSLGLTGYNEQFF.

This chain joins TRBV6-6 and TRBJ1-5; 7 bases agree with TRBD1. V trimming: 2 bases; J trimming: 8 bases; junction bases outside the gene matches: 9. The germline V gene has CDR1 MNHNY and CDR2 SVGAGI (reference sequence). The length of the CDR3 is 15 residues. The CDR3 is CASSYTGTVGEPQHF. CDR3 coding DNA: TGTGCCAGCAGTTACACCGGGACAGTGGGAGAGCCCCAGCATTTT.

The chain uses TRBV6-5 and TRBJ2-1; 7 bases are a match to TRBD2. CDR3 length equals 14 residues. Losses at the gene ends were 6 bases for V and 0 bases for J; bases not matched to a gene: 2. CDR1 and CDR2 from the germline V gene are MNHEY and SVGAGI. CDR3 sequence reads: CASRRTSSYNEQFF. CDR3 DNA sequence: TGTGCCAGCAGACGGACTAGCTCCTACAATGAGCAGTTCTTC.